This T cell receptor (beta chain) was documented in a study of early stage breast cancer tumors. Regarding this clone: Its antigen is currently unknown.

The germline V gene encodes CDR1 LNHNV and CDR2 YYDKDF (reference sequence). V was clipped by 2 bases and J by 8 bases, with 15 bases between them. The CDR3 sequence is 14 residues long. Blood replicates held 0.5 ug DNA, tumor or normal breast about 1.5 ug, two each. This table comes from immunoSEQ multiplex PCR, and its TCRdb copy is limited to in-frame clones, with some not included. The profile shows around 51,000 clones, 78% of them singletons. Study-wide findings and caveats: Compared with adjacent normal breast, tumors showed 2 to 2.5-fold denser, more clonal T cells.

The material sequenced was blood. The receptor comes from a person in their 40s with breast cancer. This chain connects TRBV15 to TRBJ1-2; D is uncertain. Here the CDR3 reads CATSRLHNFEGYTF. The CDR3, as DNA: TGTGCCACCAGCAGACTCCACAATTTCGAGGGCTACACCTTC.